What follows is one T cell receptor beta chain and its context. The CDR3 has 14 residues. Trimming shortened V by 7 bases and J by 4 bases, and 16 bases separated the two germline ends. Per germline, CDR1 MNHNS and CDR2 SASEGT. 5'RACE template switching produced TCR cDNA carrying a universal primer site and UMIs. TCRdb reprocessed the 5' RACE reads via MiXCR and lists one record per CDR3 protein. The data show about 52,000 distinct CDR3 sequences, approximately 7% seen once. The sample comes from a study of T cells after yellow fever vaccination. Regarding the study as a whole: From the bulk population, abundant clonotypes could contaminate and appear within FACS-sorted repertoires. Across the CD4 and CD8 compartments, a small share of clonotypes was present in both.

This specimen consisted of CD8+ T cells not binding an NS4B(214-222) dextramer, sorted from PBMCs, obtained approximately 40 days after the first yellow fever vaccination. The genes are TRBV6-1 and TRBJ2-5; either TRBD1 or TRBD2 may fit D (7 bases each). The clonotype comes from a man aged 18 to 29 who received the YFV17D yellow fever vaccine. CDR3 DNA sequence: TGTGCCAGCAAGCGGGACAGAGGGGGAGAGACCCAGTACTTC. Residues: CASKRDRGGETQYF.